This passage covers 31 T cell receptor beta chains from one sample sequenced in a study of shared clonotypes between healthy human individuals. TCRdb's copy holds only in-frame clones and misses some; the assay was immunoSEQ multiplex PCR. The data show approximately 590,000 clones, roughly 96% seen once. Cells designated naive CD8 were CD45RO-negative and were positively selected for CCR7, with terminally differentiated effector memory CD45RA+ cells excluded. The specimen sequenced was naive CD8+ T cells sorted from blood. Receptor source: a young woman in good health.

The rearrangement joins TRBV6-5 to TRBJ2-2; D possibly corresponds to TRBD2 (6 bases). There are 15 residues in the CDR3. V gave up 1 base and J gave up 5 bases, with 11 bases separating them. The germline V gene has CDR1 MNHEY and CDR2 SVGAGI. The CDR3 reads CASSYWAGSTGELFF. The CDR3 DNA sequence: TGTGCCAGCAGTTACTGGGCGGGAAGTACCGGGGAGCTGTTTTTT.

The V and J genes are TRBV9 and TRBJ1-1; the D is unclear. V was cut by 4 bases and J by 10 bases, with 8 bases left in between. The germline gives CDR1 SGDLS, CDR2 YYNGEE. The CDR3 is made up of 10 amino acids. The CDR3 here is CASSPLSAFF. The CDR3 coding sequence is TGTGCCAGCAGCCCCCTTTCAGCTTTCTTT.

The V and J genes are TRBV28 and TRBJ2-7, with a weak D call TRBD1 (5 bases). CDR1 MDHEN and CDR2 SYDVKM come from the germline V gene. This CDR3 is 13 amino acids long. V lost 4 bases, J lost 5 bases, and 12 bases lay in between. The CDR3 here is CASSSQGFNEQYF. CDR3 sequence (DNA): TGTGCCAGCAGTTCCCAGGGTTTCAACGAGCAGTACTTC.

V and J are TRBV7-2 and TRBJ2-7; a possible D gene is TRBD2 (6 bases). Trimming took 2 bases from V and 3 from J, leaving 8 bases between them. The CDR3 runs to 13 residues. CDR1 is SGHTA, CDR2 FQGNSA, per germline. In DNA, the CDR3 is TGTGCCAGCAGCTTAAGGGACTTCTACGAGCAGTACTTC. It encodes CASSLRDFYEQYF.

A single count supports this clone. This rearrangement joins TRBV4-1 to TRBJ2-1; no firm D call. With 5 bases removed from V and 9 bases from J, the gap between germline ends came to 17 bases. Germline loops: CDR1 MGHRA, CDR2 YSYEKL. The CDR3 has 14 amino acids. This CDR3 reads CASSVRSTAPEQFF. The CDR3 DNA is TGCGCCAGCAGCGTACGATCGACTGCGCCTGAGCAGTTCTTC.

This clone was counted a single time. The chain couples TRBV11-2 to TRBJ2-7; D call uncertain. This CDR3 has 13 amino acids. Germline V CDR1 and CDR2: SGHAT, FQNNGV. V shed 2 bases and J shed 6 bases, with 11 bases lying between them. The CDR3 spells CASSLSFSSEQYF. The CDR3 DNA reads as TGTGCCAGCAGCTTAAGTTTTTCGAGCGAGCAGTACTTC. Full variable domain (outside the CDR3, taken from reference TRBV11-2 and TRBJ2-7): EAGVAQSPRYKIIEKRQSVAFWCNPISGHATLYWYQQILGQGPKLLIQFQNNGVVDDSQLPKDRFSAERLKGVDSTLKIQPAKLEDSAVYLCASSLSFSSEQYFGPGTRLTVT.

V gene TRBV11-2 combines with J gene TRBJ2-7; TRBD2 matches at 8 bases. From germline, CDR1 is SGHAT and CDR2 FQNNGV. The CDR3 contains 17 residues. V shed 2 bases, J shed 7 bases, and the junction held 16 bases outside the gene matches. This chain's CDR3 is CASSLTFSGMAGGEQYF. Written as DNA, the CDR3 is TGTGCCAGCAGCTTAACATTTAGCGGGATGGCAGGAGGGGAGCAGTACTTC.

The chain combines TRBV6-5 with TRBJ2-7; unclear D gene. Germline values: CDR1 MNHEY, CDR2 SVGAGI. Trimming removed 5 bases from V and 0 bases from J, with 14 bases in between. The CDR3 runs 15 residues. CDR3 coding DNA: TGTGCCAGCAGTCCGATCCCGCCTAGCTCCTACGAGCAGTACTTC. The encoded protein is CASSPIPPSSYEQYF.

The gene calls are TRBV11-2 and TRBJ1-1; D is unclear. CDR1 and CDR2 from the germline V gene are SGHAT and FQNNGV. This CDR3 has 14 amino acids. V was clipped by 5 bases and J by 9 bases, with 19 bases between them. The CDR3 DNA reads TGTGCCAGCAGCGAAGAATCCGCAGATGGGAAAGCTTTCTTT. Translated: CASSEESADGKAFF.

V is TRBV5-6 and J is TRBJ1-1, with TRBD1 identical over 7 bases. The germline V gene has CDR1 SGHDT and CDR2 YYEEEE. The CDR3 sequence is 16 residues long. Trimming cost V 0 bases and J 1 base; bases outside gene matches: 6. CDR3 protein: CASSLGGGAGNTEAFF. The CDR3 bases are TGTGCCAGCAGCTTGGGAGGGGGCGCGGGGAACACTGAAGCTTTCTTT. Complete variable domain (other parts from reference TRBV5-6 and TRBJ1-1): DAGVTQSPTHLIKTRGQQVTLRCSPKSGHDTVSWYQQALGQGPQFIFQYYEEEERQRGNFPDRFSGHQFPNYSSELNVNALLLGDSALYLCASSLGGGAGNTEAFFGQGTRLTVV.

This sequence joins TRBV7-6 and TRBJ2-7, with 12 bases that match TRBD2. Germline V gene lookup returns CDR1 SGHVS and CDR2 FNYEAQ. CDR3 length: 15 residues. The V gene end was trimmed by 5 bases and the J gene end by 6 bases; junction bases not matched to a gene: 8. CDR3: CASSQILAGGTEQYF. The CDR3, as DNA: TGTGCCAGCAGCCAGATCCTAGCGGGAGGGACCGAGCAGTACTTC.

V and J are TRBV10-1 and TRBJ2-2; no clear D gene. Germline lookup yields CDR1 WNHNN and CDR2 SYGVQD (reference sequence). The CDR3 has 16 amino acids. Trimming removed 0 bases from V and 4 bases from J, with 12 bases in between. CDR3 DNA sequence: TGCGCCAGCAGTGAGTCCGTCTACTCGCCCACCGGGGAGCTGTTTTTT. Encoded protein: CASSESVYSPTGELFF.

CDR3 sequence reads: CASSSHEGYEQYF. The DNA for the CDR3 is TGTGCCAGCAGCTCCCATGAAGGCTACGAGCAGTACTTC. The chain combines TRBV9 with TRBJ2-7; D unresolved. There are 13 residues in the CDR3. Trimming took off 4 bases at V and 3 bases at J, with 11 bases between the two ends. The germline gives CDR1 SGDLS, CDR2 YYNGEE.

The chain has TRBV7-9 and TRBJ2-1, with 12 positions matching TRBD2. The CDR3 consists of 14 residues. Trimming took 6 bases from V and 7 from J; bases not matched to a gene: 4. The germline gives CDR1 SEHNR, CDR2 FQNEAQ (reference sequence). For the CDR3, the DNA is TGTGCCAGCAGTGGGGGGACTAGCGGGAATGAGCAGTTCTTC. Protein sequence: CASSGGTSGNEQFF.

The chain has TRBV4-1 and TRBJ1-2; 8 positions match TRBD1. The germline gives CDR1 MGHRA, CDR2 YSYEKL. The CDR3 is 14 amino acids. V gave up 1 base and J gave up 8 bases; unmatched junction bases: 6. CDR3 bases: TGCGCCAGCAGCCAAGGACAGGGGCATCGAGGCTACACCTTC. Amino acids: CASSQGQGHRGYTF.

The chain combines TRBV6-1 with TRBJ1-2; the D is unclear. Germline-derived CDR1 and CDR2 are MNHNS and SASEGT. This CDR3 contains 14 residues. The V gene lost 6 bases and the J gene lost 3 bases, with 14 bases spanning the gap. The CDR3, as DNA: TGTGCCAGCAGAGTTGGGTTTGGGGACTATGGCTACACCTTC. Its translation: CASRVGFGDYGYTF.

The rearrangement uses TRBV2 and TRBJ2-1; no definite D call. The V end lost 3 bases, the J end lost 6 bases, and 9 bases lay between the germline ends. CDR1 and CDR2 from the germline V gene are SNHLY and FYNNEI. This CDR3 contains 13 residues. CDR3 region: CASSETDPNEQFF. The CDR3 bases are TGTGCCAGCAGTGAGACTGATCCCAATGAGCAGTTCTTC.

The genes are TRBV10-1 and TRBJ2-1; 11 bases agree with TRBD2. J was trimmed by 9 bases and V by 4 bases; bases with no gene match: 8. This CDR3 has 15 amino acids. Germline CDR1 is WNHNN and CDR2 is SYGVQD (reference sequence). The CDR3 reads CASSALAGDLGEQFF. Written as DNA, the CDR3 is TGCGCCAGCAGTGCACTAGCGGGAGATCTTGGTGAGCAGTTCTTC.

The rearrangement uses TRBV21-1 and TRBJ2-5. TRBV21-1 is annotated as a pseudogene. The CDR3 totals 8 residues. This chain's CDR3 is CASKTQYF. The CDR3 nucleotides are TGTGCCAGCAAGACCCAGTACTTC.

The chain joins TRBV4-1 to TRBJ1-1, with 9 positions matching TRBD1. The CDR3 has 17 amino acids. After removal of 2 bases from V and 3 bases from J, the junction contained 10 bases not matched to a gene. The germline V gene has CDR1 MGHRA and CDR2 YSYEKL. The CDR3 DNA sequence: TGCGCCAGCAGCCAACGGCGGACAGGGGCCGCGCACACTGAAGCTTTCTTT. Its translation is CASSQRRTGAAHTEAFF.

This chain joins TRBV7-9 and TRBJ2-1; D is undetermined. V was shortened by 3 bases and J by 7 bases, with 13 bases between the two germline ends. Germline assignment: CDR1 SEHNR and CDR2 FQNEAQ (reference sequence). This CDR3 region has 14 residues. In nucleotides, the CDR3 is TGTGCCAGCAGCTTGACTCCTAGGCGGAATGAGCAGTTCTTC. Translated: CASSLTPRRNEQFF.

The chain recombines TRBV27 with TRBJ2-2; the D is unclear. Trimming pared 8 bases from V and 2 bases from J, leaving 12 bases between. The germline V gene has CDR1 MNHEY and CDR2 SMNVEV (reference sequence). CDR3 length: 14 residues. The CDR3 spells CASAPSGNTGELFF. The CDR3 coding sequence is TGTGCCAGCGCACCCTCCGGTAACACCGGGGAGCTGTTTTTT.

Comment on this clone: The same CDR3 is also encoded by other DNA sequences in this sample. The V call is TRBV27, the J call TRBJ2-2; D remains ambiguous. Trimming took 4 bases from V and 1 from J, leaving 4 bases between them. The germline CDR1 and CDR2 sequences are MNHEY and SMNVEV (reference sequence). This CDR3 is built from 13 residues. The CDR3 is CASSWGNTGELFF. CDR3 nucleotide sequence: TGTGCCAGCAGTTGGGGGAACACCGGGGAGCTGTTTTTT.

The chain is built from TRBV4-2 and TRBJ2-5; possibly TRBD1 for D (5 bases). The CDR3 has 14 residues. The germline gives CDR1 LGHNA, CDR2 YNFKEQ. V lost 1 base, J lost 4 bases, and 10 bases lay in between. The DNA of the CDR3 is TGTGCCAGCAGCCAAGGACTGGGGCGAGAGACCCAGTACTTC. Encoded protein: CASSQGLGRETQYF.

CDR3 residues: CASSFGTGSTDTQYF. CDR3 DNA sequence: TGTGCCAGCAGCTTTGGGACAGGGAGCACAGATACGCAGTATTTT. The chain recombines TRBV7-3 with TRBJ2-3, with 9 bases identical to TRBD1. This CDR3 is built from 15 residues. The germline CDR1 and CDR2 sequences are SGHTA and FQGTGA. The junction had 1 base not matched to a gene; V was cut back by 3 bases and J by 0 bases.

This chain uses TRBV19 with TRBJ2-7, with 13 bases fitting TRBD2. Looked up from germline, CDR1 is LNHDA and CDR2 is SQIVND (reference sequence). The V gene end was trimmed by 5 bases and the J gene end by 3 bases; junction bases not matched to a gene: 7. The CDR3 has 16 residues. CDR3 region: CASSAVLAGGFYEQYF. In DNA form, the CDR3 reads TGTGCCAGTAGTGCGGTACTAGCGGGAGGGTTCTACGAGCAGTACTTC.

The chain uses TRBV7-9 and TRBJ1-3; 7 nucleotides line up with TRBD1. Germline V gives CDR1 SEHNR, CDR2 FQNEAQ (reference sequence). V gave up 3 bases and J gave up 0 bases; unmatched junction bases: 11. The CDR3 contains 18 residues. CDR3 nucleotides: TGTGCCAGCAGCTTCAACCGGGACAGATTTTACTCTGGAAACACCATATATTTT. Protein: CASSFNRDRFYSGNTIYF.

J is TRBJ2-7 and V is TRBV6-1; maybe TRBD2 (5 bases). CDR3 size: 15 residues. V lost 2 bases and J lost 2, with 13 bases in between. The germline gives CDR1 MNHNS, CDR2 SASEGT. This CDR3 is CASSELRLAPYEQYF. For the CDR3, the DNA is TGTGCCAGCAGTGAATTGCGTCTAGCACCCTACGAGCAGTACTTC.

The gene calls are TRBV6-1 and TRBJ2-7, with 11 bases fitting TRBD2. Germline CDR1 is MNHNS and CDR2 is SASEGT. Germline trimming cut 8 bases from V and 5 bases from J; bases unmatched to any gene: 11. This CDR3 contains 15 residues. The CDR3 nucleotides read TGTGCCAGCCTGGGGGCTAGCGGGAGGTTCGACGAGCAGTACTTC. It is translated as CASLGASGRFDEQYF.

V usage is TRBV27 and J usage is TRBJ1-4, with 10 bases lining up with TRBD1. The CDR3 is made up of 16 amino acids. Germline assignment: CDR1 MNHEY and CDR2 SMNVEV (reference sequence). J lost 7 bases, V lost 0 bases, and 5 bases had no gene match. CDR3 DNA: TGTGCCAGCAGTTTATCCTCGACAGGGGGCATTGAAAAACTGTTTTTT. Translated, it gives CASSLSSTGGIEKLFF.

V gene TRBV6-1 combines with J gene TRBJ1-5; unclear D gene. CDR3 size: 14 residues. Trimming took off 5 bases at V and 9 bases at J, with 17 bases between the two ends. The germline CDR1 and CDR2 sequences are MNHNS and SASEGT. CDR3 nucleotide sequence: TGTGCCAGCAGTCAAACCGGGCCTACGCGGCCCCAGCATTTT. Its protein is CASSQTGPTRPQHF.